The clone carrying this TCR beta chain was recorded at least ten times. Its antigen remains unknown. This CDR3 is 14 amino acids long. Germline values: CDR1 SEHNR, CDR2 FQNEAQ (reference sequence). J gave up 4 bases and V 4 bases, and 6 bases lay outside the gene matches. The study amplified TCR beta CDR3 regions using RNA transcripts. HTBI-primed first-round RT-PCR preceded second-round multiplex PCR. TCRdb independently ran MiXCR on the multiplex PCR reads; one entry per CDR3 protein. This sample yields about 640,000 distinct CDR3 sequences, of which about 40% are seen a single time; around 3.3% belongs to the top ten. The source of the sample is a study of Graves' ophthalmopathy and Graves' hyperthyroidism. At the level of the study: Peripheral blood (taken before any treatment) was collected at initial diagnosis. Findings of the study overall: Ophthalmopathy progression cases were predicted by the model with approximately 71% sensitivity and 72% to 80% specificity. Blood also contained most of the expanded thyroid clonotypes above 0.001 frequency.

For donors with ophthalmopathy, the disease showed moderate-to-severe activity, reached CAS ≥3 and NOSPECS ≥4, and had lasted under 3 months. Sequencing was carried out using peripheral blood. The rearrangement joins TRBV7-9 to TRBJ2-5; 7 nucleotides agree with TRBD2. The clonotype originates from an adult man with Graves' ophthalmopathy. For the CDR3, the DNA is TGTGCCAGCAGCTCATTTCGCGGGAGAGAGACCCAGTACTTC. Translating gives CASSSFRGRETQYF.